Listed here is a single T cell receptor beta chain. Its antigen remains unidentified. Base qualities were left out, and no much larger clone turns up one base away. Trimming accounts for 4 bases at V and 3 bases at J, while the number of junction bases matched to no gene is 7. Including the terminal cysteine and phenylalanine, the CDR3 comprises 15 residues. Here the CDR3 DNA is all that survives: 45 bases in frame from base 1. CDR1 LGHNT and CDR2 FRNRAP are derived from the germline V gene. The data belong to a study of vaccination effects on CD4 cells after COVID-19 (dated 2022 in TCRdb). In the study overall: Across the study, the median time from the second dose to post-vaccine sampling was 72 days (range 14 to 241). The study compared SARS-CoV-2 spike-specific CD4+ TCR repertoires before and after mRNA vaccination in COVID-19 convalescent patients and infection-naive vaccine recipients. A total of over nine COVID-19 convalescent patients and a handful of SARS-CoV-2-naive healthy vaccine recipients were included in the full study. Cultures from other donors in the study were sequenced with the Oncomine TCR Beta short-read assay on an Illumina iSeq 100. What the study reported, not specific to this receptor: In healthy vaccine recipients, vaccine-induced clones were almost all SARS-CoV-2 mono-reactive, with only 1 of 255 being cross-reactive with common cold coronaviruses. At late post-vaccination timepoints, both infection-induced and vaccine-induced clones showed marked clonal contraction, consistent with waning T cell responses. Limitations of the study were the small number of convalescent patients and the absence of early post-infection timepoints.

The library came from the immunoSEQ multiplex PCR assay. DNA from the CD4+ T cells that had been cultured and isolated underwent TCR beta CDR3 sequencing. From the authors' description of their analysis: The analysis removed non-productive TCR sequences, trimmed reads to the CDR3 region, and retained only CDR3s that were 7 or more amino acids long. The MANAFEST web app was used to identify antigen-specific clonotypes by comparing expansion in peptide wells with expansion in reference cultures. Positive clones required FDR<0.05 expansion versus reference and all other wells, odds ratio above 5, and frequency above 0.1% in two replicate wells. A clonotype was called cross-reactive if it was significantly expanded both in SARS-CoV-2 spike wells and in at least one common cold coronavirus spike condition. Levenshtein distance calculated with the stringdist R package was used to assess CDR3 similarity, and unrooted trees were constructed with ape in R 3.6.1. The immuneACCESS repertoire file appears here via TCRdb, limited to in-frame rearrangements. These files lack a portion of the clones; in checked studies, under half of the deficit traces to unresolved V genes, and the cause of the others is not known. D and trimming were read from the DNA, whereas the V and J calls and clone size are those reported in that table. The sample table lists 30,000 to 40,000 clones, 72% of them with a count of one. The top ten clonotypes cover roughly 12% of the sample.

To identify antigen-specific CD4+ T cell clonotypes by their expansion, the ViraFEST assay first stimulated PBMC with viral peptide pools and then applied TCR sequencing. After less than eleven days of culture, CD4+ T cells were isolated with the EasySep CD4+ T cell isolation kit. Two doses of either the BNT162b2 or the mRNA-1273 mRNA SARS-CoV-2 vaccine were administered to participants. Healthy vaccine recipients had no prior SARS-CoV-2 infection, confirmed by negative nucleocapsid antibodies before and after vaccination. Each well held 1.5 million to 2 million PBMC cultured in IMDM containing roughly 5% human AB serum, 9 to 10 IU/ml IL-2 and gentamicin, along with around 11 ug/ml peptides. Half of the culture medium was replaced with fresh IL-2-containing medium on days 3 and 7. Unless otherwise noted, each peptide stimulation condition was cultured in triplicate wells. Using Ficoll-Paque Plus gradient centrifugation, PBMC were separated from whole blood and then either used fresh or cryopreserved at -140C. Overlapping peptide pools spanned the spike proteins of SARS-CoV-2 and the common cold coronaviruses HCoV-NL63, HCoV-OC43 and HCoV-229E. The QIAamp micro DNA kit was used to extract genomic DNA from the cultured CD4+ T cells.

The chain couples TRBV12-5 to TRBJ2-7; 9 central bases correspond to TRBD1. This specimen was CD4+ T cells from PBMCs cultured with HCoV-229E spike peptides, taken after COVID-19 vaccination. Reading the label with the study, this specimen's cell subset or site is: HCoV-229E spike overlapping peptide pool stimulation. The clonotype comes from a human donor who received a COVID-19 vaccine. The bases are TGTGCTAGTGGTTCGCTGACAGGGGGGCTCTACGAGCAGTACTTC. Translated, it reads CASGSLTGGLYEQYF. Beyond the CDR3, the reference TRBV12-5 and TRBJ2-7 genes provide the residues; the full variable domain reads: DARVTQTPRHKVTEMGQEVTMRCQPILGHNTVFWYRQTMMQGLELLAYFRNRAPLDDSGMPKDRFSAEMPDATLATLKIQPSEPRDSAVYFCASGSLTGGLYEQYFGPGTRLTVT.